The clone carrying this T cell receptor (beta chain) was seen a few times. The antigen is unknown. The repertoire was sequenced with immunoSEQ multiplex PCR; TCRdb's copy has only in-frame clones and lacks some. Of about 80,000 clones listed, roughly 86% are singletons. The data were obtained in a study of OX40 agonist ivuxolimab in advanced cancers. For the study at large: Every 2 weeks, patients received ivuxolimab intravenously, dosed at 0.01 to 10 mg/kg. Study-wide results and caveats: There was clonal expansion of CD4+ and CD8+ blood T cells by week 6 at 0.1 to 3.0 mg/kg.

The V gene lost 2 bases and the J gene lost 9 bases, with 14 bases spanning the gap. The CDR3 runs to 14 residues. The germline V gene has CDR1 SGHDN and CDR2 FVKESK. The TCR sequence derives from an adult with an advanced solid tumor such as melanoma, head and neck, liver or kidney cancer. The sample consisted of CD4+ or CD8+ T cells sorted from blood, taken in a trial of the OX40 agonist ivuxolimab. This chain links TRBV14 with TRBJ1-3; the D gene is possibly TRBD1 (5 bases). The CDR3 DNA follows: TGTGCCAGCAGCCAACGGACGGGGGTAGGCACCATATATTTT. Translating gives CASSQRTGVGTIYF. Based on the CDR3 plus reference TRBV14 and TRBJ1-3, the full variable domain is EAGVTQFPSHSVIEKGQTVTLRCDPISGHDNLYWYRRVMGKEIKFLLHFVKESKQDESGMPNNRFLAERTGGTYSTLKVQPAELEDSGVYFCASSQRTGVGTIYFGEGSWLTVV.